This TCR beta chain was sequenced during a study of chemoradiotherapy in HPV16-positive cancers. General study results and limits: Non-HPV-specific T cells did not expand in tumors during treatment, whereas candidate HPV-specific clones and E7-related motifs did.

In regard to this clone: Its antigen is currently unknown.

V was shortened by 0 bases and J by 7 bases, with 14 bases between the two germline ends. This CDR3 has 15 residues. CDR1 SGDLS and CDR2 YYNGEE come from the germline V gene. Clones were read by immunoSEQ multiplex PCR, and TCRdb kept only the in-frame ones, dropping some. The data show some 11,000 clones, with 70% to 85% seen just once and 30% to 45% held by the top ten. Repeated repertoire sampling spanned the course of chemoradiotherapy. The genes are TRBV9 and TRBJ2-1; the D is unclear. The TCR was taken from a human donor with HPV-associated anogenital cancer. This sample was taken from a patient who underwent chemoradiotherapy. CDR3 region: CASSVAGLVGNEQFF. The CDR3 region has the DNA TGTGCCAGCAGCGTAGCTGGCCTAGTGGGTAATGAGCAGTTCTTC.